This TCR beta chain was sequenced for a study of blood T cell repertoires in COVID-19. Using immunoSEQ multiplex PCR, the repertoire was profiled, and TCRdb retains in-frame clones only, with some absent. In the table there are 200,000 to 250,000 clones, roughly 84% of which are singletons. J gave up 7 bases and V 5 bases, and 16 bases lay outside the gene matches. The CDR3 extends over 17 amino acids. The germline V gene has CDR1 LNHDA and CDR2 SQIVND (reference sequence). The chain is built from TRBV19 and TRBJ1-4; 7 bases fit TRBD1. Material: PBMCs or T cells enriched from blood (not recorded which). The receptor's source is a woman aged 40-49 years who had recovered from COVID-19. The CDR3 reads CASSLRDSFRGIEKLFF. The CDR3, as DNA: TGTGCCAGTAGTCTACGGGACAGTTTCCGTGGGATTGAAAAACTGTTTTTT. Complete variable domain (other parts from reference TRBV19 and TRBJ1-4): DGGITQSPKYLFRKEGQNVTLSCEQNLNHDAMYWYRQDPGQGLRLIYYSQIVNDFQKGDIAEGYSVSREKKESFPLTVTSAQKNPTAFYLCASSLRDSFRGIEKLFFGSGTQLSVL.